This T cell receptor beta chain was sequenced in a study of massively parallel sequencing of T cell beta chains (dated by TCRdb to the late 2000s). Study-level background: Human TCR beta CDR3 diversity in peripheral blood was profiled using 5'-RACE, Illumina short-read sequencing and a dedicated short-read assembly strategy. General findings and caveats noted by the study authors: CDR3 beta length spanned 21 to 81 nucleotides, with a peak at 45 nucleotides. Within the roughly 30,000 distinct clonotypes, single-copy clonotypes accounted for 60% to 70% of clonotypes but just roughly a fifth of assemblies. A single sequence read was the only support for most clonotypes (21,973 of 33,664), which could in principle inflate the apparent diversity. In subsampling, clonotype counts increased linearly with read number, which indicated that sequencing depth was far from saturation. Preferential PCR amplification of some TRBV and TRBJ sequences may have skewed the reported gene usage frequencies. TRBV usage was found to range from 0.01% for TRBV17 to about 23% for TRBV20-1, and TRBJ usage was found to range from around 1.5% for TRBJ2-6 to around 17% for TRBJ2-1. A unique TRBV gene could be assigned to only around 23,000 (approximately 67%) of the clonotypes. Since the RNA was pooled from many donors, the results capture clonotype abundance averaged across the population rather than the repertoire of any individual.

Sequencing instrument: Illumina Genome Analyzer II. Two rounds of nested PCR with TRBC1/TRBC2-specific primers produced a RACE product of about 520 bp, and the RACE product was then gel-purified. A TRBC-specific primer and a template-switching oligonucleotide were used to make first-strand cDNA, with the template-switching oligonucleotide providing a 5' anchor for RACE. The RACE amplicon was too long for direct short-read sequencing, so it was concatemerized by ligation and sheared by sonication. PAGE was used to isolate a size fraction of 100 to 300 bp, and that fraction then underwent shotgun sequencing on the Illumina platform. Sequencing on an Illumina GAII produced 18.8 million 36-nt reads and 21.7 million 50-nt single-end reads in separate runs. Under the source paper's analysis protocol: The pooled 40,582,229 reads were assembled with iSSAKE using parameters -m 15, -o 2 and -r 0.7. Reads aligning to the ends of Ensembl TRBV gene predictions that carried unmatched junctional bases were used to seed de novo CDR3 beta assemblies. Rather than raw read depth, the number of matching assembled contigs was used to estimate clonotype abundance. After around 2,100 (around 6%) of the assembled clonotypes were removed for having in-frame stop codons, 35,000 or so productive clonotypes remained. Of the roughly 290 unique TCR sequences obtained by Sanger sequencing of cloned RACE products, about 69% were also present in the Illumina assembly. Starting from the raw public reads, TCRdb applied fastp trimming at Q25, assembled clones with MiXCR and retained in-frame beta chains. Rows with a matching CDR3 protein are joined into one entry that keeps the most common DNA and genes. TCRdb, not the original authors, processed these V and J calls. A total of 3,500 to 5,000 distinct CDR3 sequences appear in this sample, about 37% of them only once. The top ten clonotypes cover about 3% of the sample.

A note on this clonotype: Its binding antigen is unknown. It has no much larger one-base neighbor in the sample; base qualities were not kept.

The donor pool comprised approximately 410 males and 150 to 200 females, all aged roughly 18 to 40 years. From 165 liters of pooled peripheral blood, peripheral leukocyte polyA+ RNA was isolated. A commercial mRNA preparation from normal human peripheral blood leukocytes pooled from more than 500 individuals was used as the starting material. V is clipped by 0 bases and J by 0 bases, and the sequence between their germline boundaries is 9 bases long. The CDR3 numbers 16 residues from cysteine through phenylalanine. Just the 48-base CDR3 DNA is kept, in frame starting at base 1. From the germline V gene, CDR1 is SGHVS and CDR2 is FNYEAQ.

The TCR was taken from a pool of human donors in good health; the sample was commercial RNA pooled from many donors. The rearrangement combines TRBV7-6 with TRBJ1-5; no D gene call is confident. Sequenced input: commercial RNA from peripheral blood pooled from many donors. The DNA sequence follows: TGTGCCAGCAGCTTAGCTGGCAGAAATAGCAATCAGCCCCAGCATTTT. Translated, it gives CASSLAGRNSNQPQHF. The entire variable domain, with the stretches around the CDR3 drawn from the reference TRBV7-6 and TRBJ1-5 proteins, is GAGVSQSPRYKVTKRGQDVALRCDPISGHVSLYWYRQALGQGPEFLTYFNYEAQQDKSGLPNDRFSAERPEGSISTLTIQRTEQRDSAMYRCASSLAGRNSNQPQHFGDGTRLSIL.